This T cell receptor beta chain was found in a study of T cell responses to AZD1222 COVID-19 vaccine. About the research overall: Pooling of second doses given at about 4 or about 12 weeks was done. Study-level findings and limits: Among AZD1222 vaccinees, only 5 to 7 were seropositive at baseline. Spike-spanning, vaccine-associated CD4 TCRs were dominant at 160-218 and 743-854.

Assay: immunoSEQ multiplex PCR; the TCRdb copy retains only in-frame clones and omits some. The sample shows 140,000 or so clones, 80% to 95% of them seen only once. Concerning this clone: Its target is unknown.

The source is an adult in good health. This specimen was peripheral blood, taken on day 0 of AZD1222 vaccination.

The CDR3 DNA sequence: TGTGCCAGCAGCTTGGAACAGGGAGCCAACTATGGCTACACCTTC. This encodes CASSLEQGANYGYTF. The rearrangement uses TRBV5-6 and TRBJ1-2, with D perhaps matching TRBD1 (6 bases). Looked up from germline, CDR1 is SGHDT and CDR2 is YYEEEE. V was trimmed by 0 bases and J by 2 bases, leaving 11 bases between them. The CDR3 loop spans 15 amino acids.